This T cell receptor beta chain originates from a study of T cell changes during pregnancy in multiple sclerosis. Assay used: immunoSEQ multiplex PCR; TCRdb lists only in-frame clones, some missing. The data show approximately 80,000 clones, 94% seen once. Source: peripheral blood, taken in the second trimester of pregnancy. The sequence was collected from a female donor in good health, enrolled as a control in a pregnancy study.

The CDR3 here is CASSVTYEQYF. The DNA of the CDR3 is TGTGCCAGCAGCGTAACCTACGAGCAGTACTTC. The chain links TRBV5-6 to TRBJ2-5; D is undetermined. The J call is uncertain, as TRBJ2-7 better fits the DNA end. There are 11 residues in the CDR3. Germline V gene lookup returns CDR1 SGHDT and CDR2 YYEEEE.